These 32 T cell receptor beta chains were all obtained from the same sample, sequenced in a study of T cells in Graves' hyperthyroidism and ophthalmopathy. TCR beta CDR3 region amplification was performed from RNA transcripts. HTBI primers were employed in a first-round RT-PCR of the TCR CDR3. MiXCR, run by TCRdb on the multiplex PCR reads, gives a single entry per CDR3 protein. The repertoire consists of hundreds of thousands of distinct CDR3 sequences, with about 12% occurring once and the leading ten covering 9.2%. What was sequenced was blood. The source of these receptors is a woman younger than 35 with Graves' hyperthyroidism.

This clonotype was detected ten times or more. This chain uses TRBV6-1 with TRBJ1-4, with 8 positions matching TRBD1. The CDR3 totals 14 residues. J lost 8 bases, V lost 6 bases, and 8 bases had no gene match. CDR1 and CDR2 (germline): MNHNS, SASEGT. DNA for the CDR3: TGTGCCAGCAGCCCAGACAGGGGTGGGGAAAAACTGTTTTTT. Its protein is CASSPDRGGEKLFF.

This clonotype has ten or more counts. This chain joins TRBV12-3 or TRBV12-4 and TRBJ1-5; 9 bases are shared with TRBD1. This CDR3 contains 15 residues. With 1 base clipped from V and 5 bases from J, the junction kept 3 bases outside the gene matches. The CDR3 region is CASSLGWTGDQPQHF. The DNA for the CDR3 is TGTGCCAGCAGTTTAGGATGGACAGGGGATCAGCCCCAGCATTTT.

This chain links TRBV20-1 with TRBJ2-5; a possible D gene is TRBD2 (6 bases). The CDR3 totals 17 residues. Trimming left V 0 bases short and J 2 bases short, with 19 bases between. The V gene's germline CDR1 is DFQATT and CDR2 SNEGSKA (reference sequence). Written as DNA, the CDR3 is TGCAGTGCTAGAGAGGCGGGGCCGGCCGGGATTCAAGAGACCCAGTACTTC. This translates into CSAREAGPAGIQETQYF.

This clonotype was seen many times. The junction and the germline gene differ at one end; a read error may be behind it. The gene calls are TRBV5-1 and TRBJ1-2; D unclear. This CDR3 contains 14 residues. CDR1 and CDR2 from the germline V gene are SGHRS and YFSETQ. The CDR3 sequence: CASSLVGGNYGYTF. In nucleotides, the CDR3 is TGTGCCAGCAGCTTAGTCGGCGGTAACTATGGCTACACCTTC.

In its sample, this clonotype was seen a few times. The chain joins TRBV5-6 to TRBJ2-7; D is uncertain. This CDR3 contains 13 residues. In germline, CDR1 is SGHDT, CDR2 YYEEEE. Between the trimmed V and J ends, which lost 2 bases and 3 bases, there was a span of 9 bases. CDR3 sequence (DNA): TGTGCCAGCAGCTTCGGATCAAACTACGAGCAGTACTTC. Translated, it gives CASSFGSNYEQYF.

This clonotype has at least ten counts. The chain has TRBV3-1 and TRBJ2-1; TRBD2 agrees at 10 bases. Germline-derived CDR1 and CDR2 are LGHDT and YNNKEL (reference sequence). V gave up 4 bases and J gave up 7 bases; unmatched junction bases: 7. CDR3 length: 15 residues. The CDR3, as DNA: TGTGCCAGCAGCCTTCTACTAGCGGGGTTGAATGAGCAGTTCTTC. Translating it yields CASSLLLAGLNEQFF.

The sample holds many counts of this clonotype. The V gene is TRBV20-1, the J gene TRBJ2-1; no definite D call. The germline gives CDR1 DFQATT, CDR2 SNEGSKA (reference sequence). CDR3 length: 14 amino acids. Trimming left V 5 bases short and J 3 bases short, with 14 bases between. CDR3 sequence reads: CSARSAVVYNEQFF. The CDR3 DNA follows: TGCAGTGCTCGTTCAGCAGTTGTCTACAATGAGCAGTTCTTC.

This clonotype was seen ten or more times. This chain connects TRBV6-1 to TRBJ2-7; D is uncertain. This CDR3 is 14 amino acids long. CDR1 MNHNS and CDR2 SASEGT come from the germline V gene. V was cut by 6 bases and J by 5 bases, with 17 bases left in between. CDR3 residues: CASRAGPEVHEQYF. DNA of the CDR3: TGTGCCAGCAGGGCCGGACCGGAAGTCCACGAGCAGTACTTC.

The sample holds many counts of this clonotype. The chain uses TRBV5-5 and TRBJ2-7; 8 bases match TRBD1. The V and J ends lost 4 bases and 6 bases, in that order; junction bases with no gene match: 12. CDR1 SGHKS and CDR2 YYEKEE come from the germline V gene (reference sequence). The CDR3 has 15 residues. Written as DNA, the CDR3 is TGTGCCAGCAGCATTTCCGGGACAGGACCCTCCGAGCAGTACTTC. This codes for CASSISGTGPSEQYF.

This clonotype showed up many times. DNA for the CDR3: TGTGCCAGCAGCAACTACCGGGACACATTATACAATGAGCAGTTCTTC. Its protein product is CASSNYRDTLYNEQFF. The chain joins TRBV7-9 to TRBJ2-1, with a tentative D call TRBD1 (6 bases). Germline values: CDR1 SEHNR, CDR2 FQNEAQ (reference sequence). The CDR3 is made up of 16 amino acids. Between the trimmed V and J ends, which lost 5 bases and 4 bases, there was a span of 18 bases.

Ten or more counts support this clonotype. The rearrangement joins TRBV6-2 or TRBV6-3 to TRBJ2-1; TRBD2 aligns across 7 bases. Germline V gene lookup returns CDR1 MNHEY and CDR2 SVGEGT. This CDR3 is 12 amino acids long. V lost 5 bases and J lost 7; bases outside the gene matches: 2. The CDR3 loop reads CASSPLANEQFF. DNA of the CDR3: TGTGCCAGCAGTCCACTAGCGAATGAGCAGTTCTTC.

There are many counts of this clonotype. The V gene is TRBV29-1, the J gene TRBJ2-1; tentative D call: TRBD2 (5 bases). This CDR3 contains 12 residues. Trimming shortened V by 1 base and J by 10 bases, and 11 bases separated the two germline ends. Germline V lookup: CDR1 SQVTM, CDR2 ANQGSEA. The CDR3 nucleotides are TGCAGCGTTGAAGGGCTAGCCAGGGAGCAGTTCTTC. It encodes CSVEGLAREQFF.

This clonotype has a count of ten or more. The chain has TRBV19 and TRBJ2-1; TRBD2 aligns across 11 bases. The trim removed 4 bases at V and 6 bases at J, leaving 2 bases unmatched. This CDR3 spans 14 amino acids. Germline CDR1 and CDR2: LNHDA and SQIVND (reference sequence). CDR3 protein: CASSKLAGVNEQFF. CDR3 bases: TGTGCCAGTAGTAAACTAGCGGGAGTCAATGAGCAGTTCTTC. The variable domain in full, with the rest retrieved from reference TRBV19 and TRBJ2-1, is DGGITQSPKYLFRKEGQNVTLSCEQNLNHDAMYWYRQDPGQGLRLIYYSQIVNDFQKGDIAEGYSVSREKKESFPLTVTSAQKNPTAFYLCASSKLAGVNEQFFGPGTRLTVL.

A note on this clonotype: This may be a read error: a much more frequent sequence differs by one nucleotide. This chain connects TRBV2 to TRBJ1-6, with 8 bases fitting TRBD1. Trimming removed 7 bases from V and 10 bases from J; junction bases left unmatched: 12. Germline V gene data show CDR1 as SNHLY and CDR2 as FYNNEI. CDR3 size: 15 residues. CDR3 sequence: CASNDQGAVRSPLHF. For the CDR3, the DNA is TGTGCCAGCAATGACCAGGGGGCAGTAAGATCACCCCTCCACTTT.

The rearrangement uses TRBV20-1 and TRBJ2-1; 9 bases line up with TRBD2. Germline V gives CDR1 DFQATT, CDR2 SNEGSKA (reference sequence). The V and J ends lost 3 bases and 3 bases, in that order; junction bases with no gene match: 12. The CDR3 spans 17 residues. The DNA for the CDR3 is TGCAGTGCTAGGACTGGCCAATCTAGCGGGGTCTACAATGAGCAGTTCTTC. This gives the protein CSARTGQSSGVYNEQFF.

This clonotype was observed many times. The CDR3: CASSQWGGNQPQHF. In DNA, the CDR3 is TGTGCCAGCAGCCAATGGGGAGGCAATCAGCCCCAGCATTTT. The chain uses TRBV3-1 and TRBJ1-5; D remains ambiguous. CDR1 and CDR2 from the germline V gene are LGHDT and YNNKEL (reference sequence). V lost 2 bases and J lost 2, with 7 bases in between. This CDR3 spans 14 amino acids.

This clonotype was counted many times. CDR3 residues: CSATGPNSNQPQHF. The CDR3 nucleotides are TGCAGTGCTACAGGGCCAAATAGCAATCAGCCCCAGCATTTT. This chain links TRBV20-1 with TRBJ1-5; the D gene is possibly TRBD1 (5 bases). V was clipped by 4 bases and J by 0 bases, with 10 bases between them. The germline gives CDR1 DFQATT, CDR2 SNEGSKA (reference sequence). The CDR3 totals 14 residues.

This clonotype was counted many times. V and J are TRBV20-1 and TRBJ2-7, with a tentative D call TRBD1 (5 bases). The CDR3 totals 13 residues. The germline V gene has CDR1 DFQATT and CDR2 SNEGSKA (reference sequence). Trimming stripped 8 bases from V and 6 bases from J, with 20 bases between. The CDR3 loop is CSSEARGPGEQYF. CDR3 DNA: TGCAGTTCCGAAGCTAGGGGCCCGGGCGAGCAGTACTTC.

This clonotype was recorded once. This clone may be a read error of a much larger clone one base away. The chain combines TRBV10-3 with TRBJ1-2, with TRBD1 matching over 8 bases. V was pared by 5 bases and J by 6 bases, with 11 bases of the junction left unmatched. The CDR3 is 15 residues long. The V gene's germline CDR1 is ENHRY and CDR2 SYGVKD. CDR3 residues: CAISFPVPGQDGYTF. The DNA for the CDR3 is TGTGCCATCAGTTTCCCTGTCCCGGGACAGGATGGCTACACCTTC.

This clonotype was seen at least ten times. The chain links TRBV9 to TRBJ2-1, with no clear D. V was shortened by 3 bases and J by 12 bases, with 19 bases between the two germline ends. The V gene's germline CDR1 is SGDLS and CDR2 YYNGEE. The CDR3 consists of 14 residues. CDR3 region: CASSARTARVAQFF. The DNA of the CDR3 is TGTGCCAGCAGCGCCAGAACTGCCCGGGTAGCGCAGTTCTTC. Full variable domain (remainder filled in from reference TRBV9 and TRBJ2-1): DSGVTQTPKHLITATGQRVTLRCSPRSGDLSVYWYQQSLDQGLQFLIQYYNGEERAKGNILERFSAQQFPDLHSELNLSSLELGDSALYFCASSARTARVAQFFGPGTRLTVL.

This clonotype was seen a few times. This rearrangement joins TRBV4-1 to TRBJ1-2; D is undetermined. The CDR3 runs 15 residues. The germline V and J ends were trimmed by 1 base and 8 bases, with 17 bases remaining between them. Per germline, CDR1 MGHRA and CDR2 YSYEKL. This chain's CDR3 is CASSQGPGSPEGYTF. The CDR3 DNA sequence: TGCGCCAGCAGCCAAGGCCCGGGGTCGCCAGAGGGCTACACCTTC.

This clonotype was found many times. The chain couples TRBV2 to TRBJ1-6; no reliable D call. The CDR3 covers 13 residues. Germline values: CDR1 SNHLY, CDR2 FYNNEI. V was trimmed by 6 bases and J by 7 bases, leaving 10 bases between them. The CDR3 nucleotides read TGTGCCAGCAGAGGCTTGATCAATTCACCCCTCCACTTT. Translated: CASRGLINSPLHF.

This clonotype was found many times. The V and J genes are TRBV30 and TRBJ2-1, with 7 bases identical to TRBD1. V lost 3 bases to trimming and J lost 3 bases; unmatched junction nucleotides: 8. Germline assignment: CDR1 GTSNPN and CDR2 SVGIG (reference sequence). The CDR3 consists of 15 residues. CDR3 amino acids: CAWRQAGGGYNEQFF. CDR3 bases: TGTGCCTGGAGGCAAGCAGGGGGTGGCTACAATGAGCAGTTCTTC.

The chain couples TRBV12-3 or TRBV12-4 to TRBJ1-3, with D possibly TRBD1 on 6 matching bases. V was clipped by 7 bases and J by 2 bases, with 18 bases between them. The CDR3 spans 16 residues. In DNA, the CDR3 is TGTGCCAGCAACCCGGGAGGGGGGTATCCTGGAAACACCATATATTTT. This encodes CASNPGGGYPGNTIYF.

This clonotype was observed at least ten times. The CDR3 reads CASSVDSQPNTEAFF. The CDR3 region has the DNA TGCGCCAGCAGCGTGGACAGCCAGCCGAACACTGAAGCTTTCTTT. The chain links TRBV5-1 to TRBJ1-1; a possible D gene is TRBD1 (6 bases). The CDR3 is made up of 15 amino acids. Germline assignment: CDR1 SGHRS and CDR2 YFSETQ. Trimming left V 4 bases short and J 1 base short, with 14 bases between.

The rearrangement links TRBV4-2 to TRBJ2-3; perhaps TRBD2 as D (6 bases). Germline V gene lookup returns CDR1 LGHNA and CDR2 YNFKEQ. The V gene lost 6 bases and the J gene lost 1 base, with 17 bases spanning the gap. This CDR3 spans 16 amino acids. CDR3 amino acids: CASRPRDQRGTDTQYF. CDR3 sequence (DNA): TGTGCCAGCAGGCCAAGGGACCAGCGGGGCACAGATACGCAGTATTTT.

Comments on this clonotype: A much larger clone is a single base away; this may be a read error. The chain has TRBV5-1 and TRBJ2-3, with TRBD1 as a possible D gene (6 bases). V was pared by 4 bases and J by 5 bases, with 14 bases between. The CDR3 length is 14 residues. Germline CDR1 reads SGHRS; CDR2 reads YFSETQ. The CDR3 DNA reads TGCGCCAGCAGCCCAGGGGAACGAATAGATACGCAGTATTTT. It encodes CASSPGERIDTQYF.

This clonotype appeared many times. This sequence joins TRBV19 and TRBJ2-1; D not resolved. CDR1 and CDR2 from the germline V gene are LNHDA and SQIVND (reference sequence). Deletions cut 5 bases from V and 2 bases from J, with 13 bases between. The CDR3 runs to 15 residues. This CDR3 is CASSWSSYTYNEQFF. CDR3 nucleotides: TGTGCCAGTAGTTGGTCGTCATACACCTACAATGAGCAGTTCTTC.

This clonotype came up many times. The chain uses TRBV12-3 or TRBV12-4 and TRBJ2-2; 9 positions match TRBD1. The V and J ends lost 4 bases and 7 bases, in that order; junction bases with no gene match: 13. The CDR3 consists of 17 residues. DNA for the CDR3: TGTGCCAGCAGTTACGGAGCCGGGACAGGGCTCGTCGGGGAGCTGTTTTTT. It specifies CASSYGAGTGLVGELFF.

This clonotype came up many times. The chain joins TRBV20-1 to TRBJ1-1, with D tentatively TRBD1 (5 bases). There are 10 residues in the CDR3. CDR1 DFQATT and CDR2 SNEGSKA come from the germline V gene (reference sequence). Trimming pared 5 bases from V and 11 bases from J, leaving 12 bases between. The CDR3 reads CSARREMAFF. The DNA for the CDR3 is TGCAGTGCTCGCAGGGAAATGGCTTTCTTT.

This clonotype came up a few times. The chain links TRBV24-1 to TRBJ2-5; D possibly corresponds to TRBD2 (6 bases). Germline CDR1 KGHDR, CDR2 SFDVKD. The CDR3 has 14 amino acids. V was cut by 7 bases and J by 5 bases, with 16 bases left in between. In DNA form, the CDR3 reads TGTGCCACCAGCGCGGGGATCCCGGGGGAGACCCAGTACTTC. This translates into CATSAGIPGETQYF.

This clonotype showed up many times. This rearrangement joins TRBV4-3 to TRBJ2-7; TRBD2 aligns across 7 bases. The CDR3 sequence is 15 residues long. The germline CDR1 and CDR2 sequences are LGHNA and YSLEER. The J segment lost 0 bases and the V segment lost 2 bases, leaving 4 bases of the junction unmatched. CDR3 loop: CASSQLSGASYEQYF. CDR3 sequence (DNA): TGCGCCAGCAGCCAACTCAGCGGGGCCTCCTACGAGCAGTACTTC.